This TCR beta chain was recovered during a study of vaccination and CD4 T cells after COVID-19. Study at large: The convalescents, six males and four females, included two who were Hispanic.

V lost 1 base to trimming and J lost 0 bases, with 4 bases between them. The CDR3 has 14 amino acids. The germline V gene has CDR1 KGHSH and CDR2 LQKENI. As to this clonotype: Its antigen is still unknown.

The Oncomine TCR Beta short-read assay sequenced DNA from cultured CD4+ T cells. CD4+ T cells were cultured, and genomic DNA was extracted from them. TCRdb independently ran MiXCR on the PCR reads; one entry per CDR3 protein. This sample yields more than 12,000 distinct CDR3 sequences, of which about 48% are seen a single time; approximately 4.4% belongs to the top ten. Treatment of the sample: roughly 10-day PBMC culture with coronavirus spike peptide pools or control peptides (ViraFEST assay). The J gene is TRBJ1-3, the V gene TRBV18; D remains unclear. This TCR came from a human donor who had recovered from COVID-19. The specimen was CD4+ T cells from blood, cultured in vitro, collected before SARS-CoV-2 vaccination. CDR3 sequence: CASSPQGSGNTIYF. CDR3 coding DNA: TGTGCCAGCTCACCACAGGGCTCTGGAAACACCATATATTTT.